This TCR beta chain was recovered during a study of blood T cell repertoires in COVID-19. Study in general: PBMCs, B-cell-depleted T cells, or T cells were the source of the cDNA or gDNA that made up the material.

Study members were between about 18 and 89 years old and lived in 20 to 30 US regions. Allocation to cohorts depended on clinical history reported by the participants. The CDR3 sequence is 14 residues long. Germline lookup yields CDR1 WSHSY and CDR2 SAAADI. V gave up 5 bases and J gave up 3 bases, with 11 bases separating them. Assay: immunoSEQ multiplex PCR; the TCRdb copy retains only in-frame clones and omits some. In the table there are about 400,000 clones, around 90% of which are singletons. This clonotype originated in a woman in her late teens or twenties with acute COVID-19. This chain links TRBV10-2 with TRBJ1-3; D is perhaps TRBD1 (6 bases). Sequencing was carried out using PBMCs or T cells enriched from blood (not recorded which). The CDR3 region is CASSYTGRGNTIYF. As DNA, the CDR3 is TGCGCCAGCAGTTACACAGGGCGTGGAAACACCATATATTTT.